These 25 T cell receptor beta chains share one sample of origin, sequenced in a study of blood T cell repertoires in COVID-19. Data came from immunoSEQ multiplex PCR; TCRdb stores just in-frame clones and leaves some out. The sample has around 290,000 clones; about nine tenths are singletons. Sequenced: peripheral blood. These receptors came from a woman aged 25 to 39 with COVID-19, enrolled during active disease.

CDR3 nucleotide sequence: TGTGCCAGCAGTTCTACCCCCGACAGGGGGCTCCTCTCCACCTTC. Amino acid sequence: CASSSTPDRGLLSTF. The V call is TRBV27, the J call TRBJ1-2, with TRBD1 identical over 10 bases. The V gene's germline CDR1 is MNHEY and CDR2 SMNVEV (reference sequence). Trimming cost V 4 bases and J 13 bases; bases outside gene matches: 15. The CDR3 spans 15 residues.

V and J are TRBV27 and TRBJ1-2, with 10 bases identical to TRBD1. Germline V lookup: CDR1 MNHEY, CDR2 SMNVEV (reference sequence). The V and J ends lost 0 bases and 8 bases, in that order; junction bases with no gene match: 12. This CDR3 is 17 amino acids long. In DNA, the CDR3 is TGTGCCAGCAGTTTATCGGGGACAGGGGTTGTTGGTTTCGGCTACACCTTC. Amino acid sequence: CASSLSGTGVVGFGYTF.

The CDR3 DNA sequence: TGTGCCAGCAGCCATCCGGGAGTGTATACCGGGGAGCTGTTTTTT. Protein: CASSHPGVYTGELFF. The chain links TRBV3-1 (or the pseudogene TRBV3-2) to TRBJ2-2, with TRBD2 as a possible D gene (6 bases). Germline V CDR1 and CDR2: LGHDT, YNNKEL (reference sequence). CDR3 length: 15 residues. Trimming shortened V by 3 bases and J by 5 bases, and 13 bases separated the two germline ends.

This clone was detected only once. The rearrangement links TRBV28 to TRBJ1-1; 11 nucleotides agree with TRBD1. Trimming cost V 4 bases and J 6 bases; bases outside gene matches: 10. CDR1 is MDHEN and CDR2 is SYDVKM in the germline V gene. This CDR3 comprises 16 residues. This CDR3 reads CASSSPRDRGVAEAFF. In DNA form, the CDR3 reads TGTGCCAGCAGTTCCCCACGGGACAGGGGGGTGGCTGAAGCTTTCTTT.

Here the CDR3 DNA reads TGTGCCAGCAGGCGGAGCAACTATGGCTACACCTTC. This translates into CASRRSNYGYTF. The chain employs TRBV12-3 or TRBV12-4 and TRBJ1-2; no clear D gene. This CDR3 spans 12 amino acids. Trimming cost V 6 bases and J 2 bases, with 7 bases left between them.

The V and J genes are TRBV6-5 and TRBJ2-2, with 7 bases fitting TRBD1. This CDR3 spans 15 amino acids. J gave up 1 base and V 4 bases, and 3 bases lay outside the gene matches. CDR1 is MNHEY, CDR2 SVGAGI, per germline. CDR3 residues: CASSWDSLNTGELFF. The CDR3 bases are TGTGCCAGCAGTTGGGACAGCCTGAACACCGGGGAGCTGTTTTTT.

The chain employs TRBV27 and TRBJ1-5; D might be TRBD1 (6 bases). The CDR3 loop spans 14 amino acids. Germline V CDR1 and CDR2: MNHEY, SMNVEV (reference sequence). Trimming stripped 5 bases from V and 2 bases from J, with 10 bases between. CDR3 DNA sequence: TGTGCCAGCAGTCAACAGGGTGGCAATCAGCCCCAGCATTTT. Its translation: CASSQQGGNQPQHF.

The chain employs TRBV15 and TRBJ2-3; 11 nucleotides align to TRBD2. The CDR3 is made up of 18 amino acids. After removal of 0 bases from V and 3 bases from J, the junction contained 8 bases not matched to a gene. Per germline, CDR1 LNHNV and CDR2 YYDKDF (reference sequence). CDR3 in DNA: TGTGCCACCAGCAGAGATAAACCGGCTAGCGGGAGGACAGATACGCAGTATTTT. Protein product: CATSRDKPASGRTDTQYF.

The genes are TRBV6-4 and TRBJ2-2, with D perhaps TRBD2 (6 bases). CDR3 length equals 13 residues. V lost 2 bases and J 7 bases, leaving 8 bases between the germline ends. Germline-derived CDR1 and CDR2 are MRHNA and SNTAGT. The CDR3 nucleotides read TGTGCCAGCAGTGACGGGGGAGGCGGGGAGCTGTTTTTT. Amino acids: CASSDGGGGELFF.

The chain couples TRBV19 to TRBJ1-1; possible D gene TRBD1, 6 bases. Germline lookup yields CDR1 LNHDA and CDR2 SQIVND (reference sequence). V dropped 3 bases and J dropped 4 bases, with 12 bases sitting between them. The CDR3 is 14 amino acids. CDR3 sequence reads: CASSIRGGRTEAFF. As DNA, the CDR3 is TGTGCCAGTAGTATTAGGGGGGGCCGCACTGAAGCTTTCTTT. Combining the CDR3 with reference TRBV19 and TRBJ1-1 gives the whole variable domain DGGITQSPKYLFRKEGQNVTLSCEQNLNHDAMYWYRQDPGQGLRLIYYSQIVNDFQKGDIAEGYSVSREKKESFPLTVTSAQKNPTAFYLCASSIRGGRTEAFFGQGTRLTVV.

This chain connects TRBV19 to TRBJ1-1; D gene ambiguous. Germline CDR1 is LNHDA and CDR2 is SQIVND (reference sequence). This CDR3 has 18 amino acids. The V end lost 3 bases, the J end lost 3 bases, and 23 bases lay between the germline ends. In nucleotides, the CDR3 is TGTGCCAGTAGTATTCGGTCCGGCGGGGTTTCGAGGTACACTGAAGCTTTCTTT. Protein: CASSIRSGGVSRYTEAFF.

The rearrangement uses TRBV10-3 and TRBJ1-2; maybe TRBD1 (6 bases). There are 14 residues in the CDR3. The V and J ends lost 6 bases and 0 bases respectively, with 11 bases between them. Germline CDR1 is ENHRY and CDR2 is SYGVKD. The CDR3 DNA follows: TGTGCCATCAGACAGGGTGCCTCTAACTATGGCTACACCTTC. This translates into CAIRQGASNYGYTF.

CDR3 residues: CASSVASPGQGADTQYF. The CDR3 DNA follows: TGTGCCAGCAGCGTCGCGAGCCCCGGACAGGGCGCAGATACGCAGTATTTT. V and J are TRBV9 and TRBJ2-3; 8 nucleotides agree with TRBD1. J was trimmed by 4 bases and V by 2 bases; bases with no gene match: 12. The CDR3 consists of 17 residues. The germline V gene encodes CDR1 SGDLS and CDR2 YYNGEE.

The chain couples TRBV29-1 to TRBJ1-1; no clear D gene. This CDR3 has 13 amino acids. The V end lost 2 bases, the J end lost 0 bases, and 7 bases lay between the germline ends. CDR1 is SQVTM, CDR2 ANQGSEA, per germline. The CDR3 spells CSVESELNTEAFF. The CDR3, as DNA: TGCAGCGTTGAATCAGAATTGAACACTGAAGCTTTCTTT.

The V and J genes are TRBV19 and TRBJ2-5; 7 positions agree with TRBD1. V shed 3 bases and J 5 bases; nucleotides not matched to a gene: 9. This CDR3 comprises 15 residues. In germline, CDR1 is LNHDA, CDR2 SQIVND (reference sequence). The CDR3 loop reads CASSILVGGEETQYF. CDR3 sequence (DNA): TGTGCCAGTAGTATTCTGGTAGGGGGCGAGGAGACCCAGTACTTC.

This clone was seen only once. The chain is built from TRBV7-8 and TRBJ1-3; no firm D call. Per germline, CDR1 SGHVS and CDR2 FQNEAQ. Trimming stripped 1 base from V and 0 bases from J, with 13 bases between. The length of the CDR3 is 17 residues. DNA for the CDR3: TGTGCCAGCAGCTTAGAATGGAATGAGGGCTCTGGAAACACCATATATTTT. It is translated as CASSLEWNEGSGNTIYF.

The chain recombines TRBV14 with TRBJ1-1; weak D call: TRBD1 (5 bases). Trimming shortened V by 3 bases and J by 1 base, and 15 bases separated the two germline ends. The germline gives CDR1 SGHDN, CDR2 FVKESK. The CDR3 loop spans 16 amino acids. The CDR3 reads CASSQLGVGPNTEAFF. CDR3 in DNA: TGTGCCAGCAGCCAGCTAGGGGTAGGGCCGAACACTGAAGCTTTCTTT.

V gene TRBV18 combines with J gene TRBJ2-3, with 11 bases identical to TRBD2. The CDR3 length is 15 residues. Germline CDR1 and CDR2: KGHSH and LQKENI. V shed 1 base and J 3 bases; nucleotides not matched to a gene: 0. CDR3 in amino acids: CASSPRLAGTDTQYF. The CDR3 nucleotides are TGTGCCAGCTCACCACGACTAGCGGGAACAGATACGCAGTATTTT.

V is TRBV19 and J is TRBJ1-1; D remains ambiguous. The CDR3 has 14 amino acids. From germline, CDR1 is LNHDA and CDR2 SQIVND (reference sequence). With 0 bases removed from V and 9 bases from J, the gap between germline ends came to 14 bases. In DNA form, the CDR3 reads TGTGCCAGTAGTATAGATCGGGCGGGTTTTAAAGCTTTCTTT. The encoded protein is CASSIDRAGFKAFF.

This clone has only one observation. This chain joins TRBV18 and TRBJ2-7; D may be TRBD2 (6 bases). V lost 6 bases to trimming and J lost 3 bases, with 12 bases between them. This CDR3 comprises 13 residues. From germline, CDR1 is KGHSH and CDR2 LQKENI. The DNA of the CDR3 is TGTGCCAGCTCCCCCACGACTAGCTACGAGCAGTACTTC. The encoded protein is CASSPTTSYEQYF.

The chain couples TRBV2 to TRBJ2-1; D may be TRBD2 (6 bases). The CDR3 spans 19 residues. Germline V gives CDR1 SNHLY, CDR2 FYNNEI. Trimming stripped 4 bases from V and 4 bases from J, with 26 bases between. CDR3 coding DNA: TGTGCCAGCAGTGCTCTCTTAGCGGCGCTAACAGACAGTTACAATGAGCAGTTCTTC. As protein: CASSALLAALTDSYNEQFF.

The chain joins TRBV19 to TRBJ1-1; TRBD1 matches 8 bases. This CDR3 is built from 17 residues. After removal of 3 bases from V and 3 bases from J, the junction contained 12 bases not matched to a gene. CDR1 and CDR2 (germline): LNHDA, SQIVND (reference sequence). CDR3 region: CASSIGAGGGSDTEAFF. The CDR3 coding sequence is TGTGCCAGTAGTATTGGGGCAGGGGGCGGGTCGGACACTGAAGCTTTCTTT.

In DNA form, the CDR3 reads TGCAGCGTTGGCGTCTCCGGGTATGGCTACACCTTC. This translates into CSVGVSGYGYTF. The chain employs TRBV29-1 and TRBJ1-2; no clear D gene. This CDR3 is built from 12 residues. Germline V CDR1 and CDR2: SQVTM, ANQGSEA. The ends were cut back, 4 bases at V and 5 bases at J, with 11 bases in the middle.

The V and J genes are TRBV11-2 and TRBJ2-1; 8 positions agree with TRBD2. J gave up 5 bases and V 5 bases, and 17 bases lay outside the gene matches. Germline CDR1 SGHAT, CDR2 FQNNGV. This CDR3 comprises 18 residues. Here the CDR3 DNA reads TGTGCCAGCAGCCTCCTCTTGGGCAGCGGGAGCCATAACAATGAGCAGTTCTTC. Amino acid sequence: CASSLLLGSGSHNNEQFF. Full variable domain (rest looked up from reference TRBV11-2 and TRBJ2-1): EAGVAQSPRYKIIEKRQSVAFWCNPISGHATLYWYQQILGQGPKLLIQFQNNGVVDDSQLPKDRFSAERLKGVDSTLKIQPAKLEDSAVYLCASSLLLGSGSHNNEQFFGPGTRLTVL.

The chain has TRBV7-9 and TRBJ2-7; 8 bases are a match to TRBD1. V shed 1 base and J 4 bases; nucleotides not matched to a gene: 9. The CDR3 runs 16 residues. Germline V CDR1 and CDR2: SEHNR, FQNEAQ (reference sequence). The chain's CDR3 is CASSLDAGTGTYEQYF. The CDR3 region has the DNA TGTGCCAGCAGCTTAGACGCCGGGACAGGCACATACGAGCAGTACTTC. Full variable domain (remainder filled in from reference TRBV7-9 and TRBJ2-7): DTGVSQNPRHKITKRGQNVTFRCDPISEHNRLYWYRQTLGQGPEFLTYFQNEAQLEKSRLLSDRFSAERPKGSFSTLEIQRTEQGDSAMYLCASSLDAGTGTYEQYFGPGTRLTVT.